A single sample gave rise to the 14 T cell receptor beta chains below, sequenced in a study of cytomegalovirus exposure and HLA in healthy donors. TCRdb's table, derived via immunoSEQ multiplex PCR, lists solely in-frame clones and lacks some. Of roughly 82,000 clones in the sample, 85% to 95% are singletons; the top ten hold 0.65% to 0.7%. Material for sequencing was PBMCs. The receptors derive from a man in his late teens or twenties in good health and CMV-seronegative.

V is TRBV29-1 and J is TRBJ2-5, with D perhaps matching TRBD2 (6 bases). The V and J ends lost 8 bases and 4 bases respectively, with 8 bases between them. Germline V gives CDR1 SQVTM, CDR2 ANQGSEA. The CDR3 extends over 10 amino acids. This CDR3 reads CSWGGETQYF. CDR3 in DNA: TGCAGCTGGGGAGGAGAGACCCAGTACTTC.

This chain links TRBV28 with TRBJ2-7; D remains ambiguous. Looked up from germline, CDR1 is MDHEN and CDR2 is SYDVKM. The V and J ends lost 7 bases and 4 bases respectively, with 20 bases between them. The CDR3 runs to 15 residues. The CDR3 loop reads CASTGPYPAHYEQYF. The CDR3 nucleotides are TGTGCCAGCACTGGCCCGTACCCAGCGCATTACGAGCAGTACTTC.

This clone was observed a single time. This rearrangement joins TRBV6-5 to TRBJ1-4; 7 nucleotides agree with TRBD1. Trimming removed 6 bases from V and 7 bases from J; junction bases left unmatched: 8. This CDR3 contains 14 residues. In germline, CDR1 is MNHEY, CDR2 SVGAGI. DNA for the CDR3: TGTGCCAGCAGCCTACAGGGGTTTGGTGAAAAACTGTTTTTT. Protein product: CASSLQGFGEKLFF.

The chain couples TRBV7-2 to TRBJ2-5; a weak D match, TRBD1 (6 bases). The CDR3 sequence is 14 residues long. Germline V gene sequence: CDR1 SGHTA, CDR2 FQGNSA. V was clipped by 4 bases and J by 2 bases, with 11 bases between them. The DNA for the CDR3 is TGTGCCAGCAGCTACTACAGGGAACAAGAGACCCAGTACTTC. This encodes CASSYYREQETQYF.

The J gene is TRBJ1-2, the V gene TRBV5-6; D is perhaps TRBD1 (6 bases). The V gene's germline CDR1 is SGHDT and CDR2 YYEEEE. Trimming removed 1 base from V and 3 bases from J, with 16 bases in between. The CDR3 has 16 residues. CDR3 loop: CASSLKGQPPDYGYTF. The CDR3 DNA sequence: TGTGCCAGCAGCTTGAAAGGACAGCCGCCCGACTATGGCTACACCTTC.

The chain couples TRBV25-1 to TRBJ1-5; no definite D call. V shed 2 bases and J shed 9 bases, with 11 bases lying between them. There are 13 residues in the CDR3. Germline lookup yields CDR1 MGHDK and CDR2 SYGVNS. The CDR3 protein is CASSEQVLGPQHF. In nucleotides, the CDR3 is TGTGCCAGCAGTGAACAGGTACTTGGGCCCCAGCATTTT. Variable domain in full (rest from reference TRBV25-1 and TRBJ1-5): EADIYQTPRYLVIGTGKKITLECSQTMGHDKMYWYQQDPGMELHLIHYSYGVNSTEKGDLSSESTVSRIRTEHFPLTLESARPSHTSQYLCASSEQVLGPQHFGDGTRLSIL.

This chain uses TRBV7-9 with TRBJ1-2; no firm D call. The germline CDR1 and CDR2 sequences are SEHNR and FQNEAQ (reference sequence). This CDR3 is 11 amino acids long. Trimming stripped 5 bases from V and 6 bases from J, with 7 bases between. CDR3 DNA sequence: TGTGCCAGCAGCCACTCGGATGGCTACACCTTC. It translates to CASSHSDGYTF.

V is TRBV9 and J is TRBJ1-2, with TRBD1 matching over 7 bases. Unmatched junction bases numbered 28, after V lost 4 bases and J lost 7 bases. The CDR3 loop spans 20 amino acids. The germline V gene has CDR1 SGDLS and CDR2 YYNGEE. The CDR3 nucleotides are TGTGCCAGCAGCCCACCCCGGTATCAGCGGCGACAGGGACGGGGCGGTGGCTACACCTTC. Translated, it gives CASSPPRYQRRQGRGGGYTF.

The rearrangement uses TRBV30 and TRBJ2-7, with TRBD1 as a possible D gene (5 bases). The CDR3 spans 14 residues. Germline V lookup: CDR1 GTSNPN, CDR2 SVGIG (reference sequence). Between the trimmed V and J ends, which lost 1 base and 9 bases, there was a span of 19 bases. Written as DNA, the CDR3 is TGTGCCTGGAGTGGCCCCGGGCAGGGAACTGCGCAGTACTTC. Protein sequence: CAWSGPGQGTAQYF. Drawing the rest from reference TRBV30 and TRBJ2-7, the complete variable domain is SQTIHQWPATLVQPVGSPLSLECTVEGTSNPNLYWYRQAAGRGLQLLFYSVGIGQISSEVPQNLSASRPQDRQFILSSKKLLLSDSGFYLCAWSGPGQGTAQYFGPGTRLTVT.

The CDR3 spells CASITAGVAKNIQYF. CDR3 in DNA: TGTGCCAGCATAACAGCGGGGGTAGCCAAAAACATTCAGTACTTC. V gene TRBV19 combines with J gene TRBJ2-4, with 8 positions matching TRBD2. With 9 bases clipped from V and 0 bases from J, the junction kept 7 bases outside the gene matches. The CDR3 is made up of 15 amino acids. From germline, CDR1 is LNHDA and CDR2 SQIVND (reference sequence).

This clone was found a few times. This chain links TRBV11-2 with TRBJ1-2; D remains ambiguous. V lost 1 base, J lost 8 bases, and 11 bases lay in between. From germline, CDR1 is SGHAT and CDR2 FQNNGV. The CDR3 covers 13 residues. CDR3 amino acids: CASSLVAGRGYTF. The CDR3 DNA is TGTGCCAGCAGCTTAGTCGCCGGGAGGGGCTACACCTTC.

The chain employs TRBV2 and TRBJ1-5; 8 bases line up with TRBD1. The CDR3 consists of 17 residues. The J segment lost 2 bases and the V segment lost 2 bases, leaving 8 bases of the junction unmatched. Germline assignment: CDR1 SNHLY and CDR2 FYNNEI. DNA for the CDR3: TGTGCCAGCAGTGAATCTGACAGGGGATTCGGCAATCAGCCCCAGCATTTT. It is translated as CASSESDRGFGNQPQHF. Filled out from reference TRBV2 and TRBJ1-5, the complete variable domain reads EPEVTQTPSHQVTQMGQEVILRCVPISNHLYFYWYRQILGQKVEFLVSFYNNEISEKSEIFDDQFSVERPDGSNFTLKIRSTKLEDSAMYFCASSESDRGFGNQPQHFGDGTRLSIL.

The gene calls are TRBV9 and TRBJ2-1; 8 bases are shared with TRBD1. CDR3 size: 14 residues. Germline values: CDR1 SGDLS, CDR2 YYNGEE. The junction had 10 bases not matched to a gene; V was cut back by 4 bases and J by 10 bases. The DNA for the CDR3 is TGTGCCAGCAGCTTGAGGACAGGGCAGGGGGAGCAGTTCTTC. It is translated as CASSLRTGQGEQFF.

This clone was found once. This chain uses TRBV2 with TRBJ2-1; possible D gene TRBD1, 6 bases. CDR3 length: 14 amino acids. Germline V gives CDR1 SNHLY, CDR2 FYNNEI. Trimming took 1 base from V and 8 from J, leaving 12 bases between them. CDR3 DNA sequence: TGTGCCAGCAGTGAAGTAGCAGGGGACGATGAGCAGTTCTTC. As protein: CASSEVAGDDEQFF.